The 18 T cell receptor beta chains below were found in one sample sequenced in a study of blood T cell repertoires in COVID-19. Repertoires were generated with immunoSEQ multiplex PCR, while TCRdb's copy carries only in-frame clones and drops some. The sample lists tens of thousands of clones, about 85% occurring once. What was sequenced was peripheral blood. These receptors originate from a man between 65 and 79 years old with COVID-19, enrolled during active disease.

For the CDR3, the DNA is TGTGCCAGCACCGGAACAGTTAGCAATCAGCCCCAGCATTTT. Amino acids: CASTGTVSNQPQHF. The chain links TRBV2 to TRBJ1-5; D is undetermined. Germline V gene data show CDR1 as SNHLY and CDR2 as FYNNEI. Trimming stripped 7 bases from V and 0 bases from J, with 10 bases between. CDR3 length equals 14 residues.

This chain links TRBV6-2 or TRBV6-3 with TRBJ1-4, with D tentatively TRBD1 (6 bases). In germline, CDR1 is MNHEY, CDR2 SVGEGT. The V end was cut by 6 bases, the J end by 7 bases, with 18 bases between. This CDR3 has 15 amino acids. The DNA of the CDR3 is TGTGCCAGCAGCCGTTTTTCCGGGGGGCCTGAAAAACTGTTTTTT. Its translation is CASSRFSGGPEKLFF.

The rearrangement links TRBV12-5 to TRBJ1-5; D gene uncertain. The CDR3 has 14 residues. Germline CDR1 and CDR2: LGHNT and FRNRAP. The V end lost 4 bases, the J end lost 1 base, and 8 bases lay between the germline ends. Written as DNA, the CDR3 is TGTGCTAGTGGTTCCCGGTTGAGCAATCAGCCCCAGCATTTT. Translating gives CASGSRLSNQPQHF.

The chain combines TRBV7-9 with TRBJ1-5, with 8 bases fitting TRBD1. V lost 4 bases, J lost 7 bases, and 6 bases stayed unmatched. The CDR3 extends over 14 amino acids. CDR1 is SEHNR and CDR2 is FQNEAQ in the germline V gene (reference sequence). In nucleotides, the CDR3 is TGTGCCAGCAGCTCCGGACAGGGATTACAGCCCCAGCATTTT. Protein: CASSSGQGLQPQHF.

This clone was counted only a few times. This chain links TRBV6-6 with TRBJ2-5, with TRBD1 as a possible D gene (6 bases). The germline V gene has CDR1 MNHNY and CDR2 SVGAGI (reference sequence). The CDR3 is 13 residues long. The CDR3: CAGSATGQETQYF. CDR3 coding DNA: TGTGCAGGCTCGGCGACAGGACAAGAGACCCAGTACTTC.

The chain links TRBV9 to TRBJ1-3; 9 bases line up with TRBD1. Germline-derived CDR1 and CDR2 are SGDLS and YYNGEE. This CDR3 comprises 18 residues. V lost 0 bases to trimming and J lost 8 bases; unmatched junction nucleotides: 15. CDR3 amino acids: CASSVDTTGGLPGDTIYF. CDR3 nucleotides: TGTGCCAGCAGCGTAGATACTACAGGGGGCCTCCCCGGGGACACCATATATTTT.

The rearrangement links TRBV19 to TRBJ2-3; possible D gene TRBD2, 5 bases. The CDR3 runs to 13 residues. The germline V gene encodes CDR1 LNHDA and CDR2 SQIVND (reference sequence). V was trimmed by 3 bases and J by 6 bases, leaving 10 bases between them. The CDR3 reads CASSIGSLDTQYF. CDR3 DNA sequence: TGTGCCAGTAGTATTGGGAGTTTGGATACGCAGTATTTT.

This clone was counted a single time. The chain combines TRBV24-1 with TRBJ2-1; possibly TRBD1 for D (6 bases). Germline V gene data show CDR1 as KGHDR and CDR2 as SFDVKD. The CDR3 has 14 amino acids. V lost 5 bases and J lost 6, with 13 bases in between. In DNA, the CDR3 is TGTGCCACCAGTGGCAGTGGGGGCCTCAATGAGCAGTTCTTC. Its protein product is CATSGSGGLNEQFF.

The CDR3 region is CASSGAGGGSAGELFF. The CDR3 bases are TGTGCCAGCAGCGGCGCCGGGGGAGGCTCAGCCGGGGAGCTGTTTTTT. The chain couples TRBV5-4 to TRBJ2-2, with D perhaps TRBD2 (6 bases). Trimming removed 4 bases from V and 6 bases from J, with 19 bases in between. The CDR3 loop spans 16 amino acids. Looked up from germline, CDR1 is SGHNT and CDR2 is YYREEE (reference sequence). The full variable domain, in which reference TRBV5-4 and TRBJ2-2 provide the parts outside the CDR3, is ETGVTQSPTHLIKTRGQQVTLRCSSQSGHNTVSWYQQALGQGPQFIFQYYREEENGRGNFPPRFSGLQFPNYSSELNVNALELDDSALYLCASSGAGGGSAGELFFGEGSRLTVL.

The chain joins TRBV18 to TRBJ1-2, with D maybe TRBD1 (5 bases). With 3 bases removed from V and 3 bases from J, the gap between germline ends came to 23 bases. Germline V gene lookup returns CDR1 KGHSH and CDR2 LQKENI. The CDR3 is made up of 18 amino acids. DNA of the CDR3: TGTGCCAGCTCACCTTCCCCCGGCAGGGTTGGAACTTACTATGGCTACACCTTC. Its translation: CASSPSPGRVGTYYGYTF.

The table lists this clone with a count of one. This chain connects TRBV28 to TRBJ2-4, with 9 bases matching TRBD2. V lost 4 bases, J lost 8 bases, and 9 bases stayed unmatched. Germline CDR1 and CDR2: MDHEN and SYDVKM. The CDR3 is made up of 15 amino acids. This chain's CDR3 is CASSSHSGSYDIQYF. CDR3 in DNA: TGTGCCAGCAGTTCCCATAGCGGGAGTTACGACATTCAGTACTTC.

The CDR3 region is CASSEFAGGNTDTQYF. CDR3 nucleotides: TGTGCCAGCAGTGAATTTGCGGGGGGGAACACAGATACGCAGTATTTT. The chain carries TRBV25-1 and TRBJ2-3, with 9 bases identical to TRBD2. V shed 1 base and J 2 bases; nucleotides not matched to a gene: 4. Germline V gene data show CDR1 as MGHDK and CDR2 as SYGVNS. This CDR3 has 16 residues.

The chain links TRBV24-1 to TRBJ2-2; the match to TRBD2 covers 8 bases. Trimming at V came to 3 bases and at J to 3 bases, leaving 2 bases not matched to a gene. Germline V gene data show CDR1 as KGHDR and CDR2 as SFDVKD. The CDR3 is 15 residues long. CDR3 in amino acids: CATSDTSGYTGELFF. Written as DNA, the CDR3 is TGTGCCACCAGTGATACTAGCGGATACACCGGGGAGCTGTTTTTT.

The CDR3 sequence is CASSLIWPTNEKLFF. The CDR3 nucleotides read TGTGCCAGCAGCTTGATTTGGCCAACTAATGAAAAACTGTTTTTT. This chain joins TRBV5-5 and TRBJ1-4, with D hard to call. The germline V gene has CDR1 SGHKS and CDR2 YYEKEE (reference sequence). The CDR3 runs 15 residues. The V and J ends lost 1 base and 0 bases respectively, with 7 bases between them.

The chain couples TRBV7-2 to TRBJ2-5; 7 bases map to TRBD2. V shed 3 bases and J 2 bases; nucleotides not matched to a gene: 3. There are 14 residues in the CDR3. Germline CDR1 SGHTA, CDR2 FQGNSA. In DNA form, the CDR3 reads TGTGCCAGCAGCTTTCGGACTAGGCAAGAGACCCAGTACTTC. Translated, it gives CASSFRTRQETQYF.

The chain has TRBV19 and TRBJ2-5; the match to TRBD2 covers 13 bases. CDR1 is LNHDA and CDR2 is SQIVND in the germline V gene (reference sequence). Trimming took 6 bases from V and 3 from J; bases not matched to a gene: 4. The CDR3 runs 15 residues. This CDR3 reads CASRPGLAGKETQYF. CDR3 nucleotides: TGTGCCAGTAGGCCGGGACTAGCGGGAAAAGAGACCCAGTACTTC.

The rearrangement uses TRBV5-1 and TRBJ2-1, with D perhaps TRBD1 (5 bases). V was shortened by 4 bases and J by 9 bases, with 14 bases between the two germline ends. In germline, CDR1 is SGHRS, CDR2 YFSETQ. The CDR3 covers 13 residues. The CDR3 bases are TGCGCCAGCAGCCTTCCAGGGTTGATTGAGCAGTTCTTC. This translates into CASSLPGLIEQFF.

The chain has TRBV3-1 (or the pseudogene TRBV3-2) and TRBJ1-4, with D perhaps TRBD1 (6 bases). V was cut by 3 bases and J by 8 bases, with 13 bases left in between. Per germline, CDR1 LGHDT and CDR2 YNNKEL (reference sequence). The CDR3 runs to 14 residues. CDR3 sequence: CASSQGASGEKLFF. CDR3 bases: TGTGCCAGCAGCCAGGGGGCTTCGGGGGAAAAACTGTTTTTT.